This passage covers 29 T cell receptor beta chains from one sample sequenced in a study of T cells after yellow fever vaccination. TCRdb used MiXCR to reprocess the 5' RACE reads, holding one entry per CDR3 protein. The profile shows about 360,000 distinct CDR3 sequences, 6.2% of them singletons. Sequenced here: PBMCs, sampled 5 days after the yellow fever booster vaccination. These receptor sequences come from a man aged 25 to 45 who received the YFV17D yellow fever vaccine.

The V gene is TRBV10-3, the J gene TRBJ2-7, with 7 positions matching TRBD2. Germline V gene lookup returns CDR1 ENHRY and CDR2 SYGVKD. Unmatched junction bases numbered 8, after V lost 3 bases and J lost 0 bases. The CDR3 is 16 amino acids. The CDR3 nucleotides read TGTGCCATCAGTGACTTAAGCGGGAAGGCCTCCTACGAGCAGTACTTC. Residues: CAISDLSGKASYEQYF.

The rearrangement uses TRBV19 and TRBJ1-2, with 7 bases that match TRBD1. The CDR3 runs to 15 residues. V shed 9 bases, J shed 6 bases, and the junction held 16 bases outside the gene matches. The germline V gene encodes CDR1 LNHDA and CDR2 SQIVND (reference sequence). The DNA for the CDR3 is TGTGCCAGCCAACCTGGTAACAGGGGTTTCGATGGCTACACCTTC. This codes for CASQPGNRGFDGYTF.

CDR3: CASSQALAGGDTQYF. The DNA of the CDR3 is TGTGCCAGCAGCCAGGCCCTAGCGGGAGGGGATACGCAGTATTTT. The rearrangement links TRBV14 to TRBJ2-3; TRBD2 agrees at 12 bases. Germline lookup yields CDR1 SGHDN and CDR2 FVKESK. This CDR3 spans 15 amino acids. V shed 3 bases, J shed 6 bases, and the junction held 4 bases outside the gene matches. Based on the CDR3 plus reference TRBV14 and TRBJ2-3, the full variable domain is EAGVTQFPSHSVIEKGQTVTLRCDPISGHDNLYWYRRVMGKEIKFLLHFVKESKQDESGMPNNRFLAERTGGTYSTLKVQPAELEDSGVYFCASSQALAGGDTQYFGPGTRLTVL.

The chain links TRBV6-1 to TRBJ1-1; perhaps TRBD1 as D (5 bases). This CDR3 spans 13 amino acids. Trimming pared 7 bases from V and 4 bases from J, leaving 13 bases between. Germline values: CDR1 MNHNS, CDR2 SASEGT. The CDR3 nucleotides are TGTGCCAGCACCCAGACAGAAGTCACTGAAGCTTTCTTT. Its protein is CASTQTEVTEAFF.

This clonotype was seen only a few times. The CDR3 reads CASTRGRGIEYGYTF. In DNA form, the CDR3 reads TGTGCCAGCACCCGCGGTCGGGGGATAGAATATGGCTACACCTTC. The gene calls are TRBV6-1 and TRBJ1-2; D possibly corresponds to TRBD1 (5 bases). From germline, CDR1 is MNHNS and CDR2 SASEGT. The V gene lost 7 bases and the J gene lost 5 bases, with 20 bases spanning the gap. CDR3 length: 15 residues.

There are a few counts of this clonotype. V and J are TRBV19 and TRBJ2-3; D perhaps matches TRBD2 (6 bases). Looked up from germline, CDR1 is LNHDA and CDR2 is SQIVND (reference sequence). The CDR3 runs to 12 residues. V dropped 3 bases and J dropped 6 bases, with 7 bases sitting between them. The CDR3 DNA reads TGTGCCAGTAGTATCCGGGAGGATACGCAGTATTTT. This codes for CASSIREDTQYF.

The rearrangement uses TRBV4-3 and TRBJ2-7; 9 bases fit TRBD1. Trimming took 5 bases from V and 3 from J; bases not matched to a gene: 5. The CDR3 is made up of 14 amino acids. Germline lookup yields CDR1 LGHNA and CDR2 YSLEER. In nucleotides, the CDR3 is TGCGCCAGCAGCTTATCGACAGGGGGCTACGAGCAGTACTTC. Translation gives CASSLSTGGYEQYF.

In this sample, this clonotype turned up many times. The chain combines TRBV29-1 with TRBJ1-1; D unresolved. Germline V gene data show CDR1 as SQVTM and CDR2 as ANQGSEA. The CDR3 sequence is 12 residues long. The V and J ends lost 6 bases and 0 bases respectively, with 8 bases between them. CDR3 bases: TGCAGCGTCTTATCAGTGAACACTGAAGCTTTCTTT. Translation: CSVLSVNTEAFF.

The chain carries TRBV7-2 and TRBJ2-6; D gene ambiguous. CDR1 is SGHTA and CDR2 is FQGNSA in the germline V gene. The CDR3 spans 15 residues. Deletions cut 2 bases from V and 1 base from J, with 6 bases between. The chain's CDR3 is CASSLQQSGANVLTF. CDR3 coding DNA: TGTGCCAGCAGCTTACAACAATCTGGGGCCAACGTCCTGACTTTC.

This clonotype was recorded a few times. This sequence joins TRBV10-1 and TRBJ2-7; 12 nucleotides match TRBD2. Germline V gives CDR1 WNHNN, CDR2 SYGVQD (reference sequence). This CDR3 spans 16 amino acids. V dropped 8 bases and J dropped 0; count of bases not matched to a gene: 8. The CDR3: CASSATSGRPSYEQYF. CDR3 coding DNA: TGCGCCAGCTCCGCCACTAGCGGGAGGCCCTCCTACGAGCAGTACTTC.

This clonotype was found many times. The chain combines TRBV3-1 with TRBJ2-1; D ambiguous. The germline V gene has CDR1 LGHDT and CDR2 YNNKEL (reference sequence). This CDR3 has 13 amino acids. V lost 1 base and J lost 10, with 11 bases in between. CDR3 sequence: CASSQGFTPEQFF. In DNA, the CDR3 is TGTGCCAGCAGCCAAGGGTTCACACCCGAGCAGTTCTTC.

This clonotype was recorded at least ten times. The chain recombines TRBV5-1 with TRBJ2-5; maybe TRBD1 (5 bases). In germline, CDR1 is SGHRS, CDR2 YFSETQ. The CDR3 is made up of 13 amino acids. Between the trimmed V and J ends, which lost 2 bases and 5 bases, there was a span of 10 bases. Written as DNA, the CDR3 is TGCGCCAGCAGCTTCAGGGTCGGTGAGACCCAGTACTTC. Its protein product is CASSFRVGETQYF.

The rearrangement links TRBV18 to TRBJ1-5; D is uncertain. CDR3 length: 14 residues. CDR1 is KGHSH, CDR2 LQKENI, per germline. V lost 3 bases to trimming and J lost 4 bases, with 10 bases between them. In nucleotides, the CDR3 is TGTGCCAGCTCACCGGCGTCCGCTAATCAGCCCCAGCATTTT. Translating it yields CASSPASANQPQHF.

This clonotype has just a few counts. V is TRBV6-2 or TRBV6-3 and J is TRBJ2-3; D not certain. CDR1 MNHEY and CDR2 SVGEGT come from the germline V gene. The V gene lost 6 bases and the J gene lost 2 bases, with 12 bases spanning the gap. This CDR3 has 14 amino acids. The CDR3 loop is CASRKRVNTDTQYF. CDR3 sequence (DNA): TGTGCCAGCAGGAAAAGGGTGAACACAGATACGCAGTATTTT.

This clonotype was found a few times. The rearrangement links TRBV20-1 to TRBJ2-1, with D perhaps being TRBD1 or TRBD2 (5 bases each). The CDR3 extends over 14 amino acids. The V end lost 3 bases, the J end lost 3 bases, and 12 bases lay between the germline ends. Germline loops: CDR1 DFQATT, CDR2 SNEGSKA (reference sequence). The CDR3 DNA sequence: TGCAGTGCTAGGAGGGGAGCAGTCTACAATGAGCAGTTCTTC. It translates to CSARRGAVYNEQFF.

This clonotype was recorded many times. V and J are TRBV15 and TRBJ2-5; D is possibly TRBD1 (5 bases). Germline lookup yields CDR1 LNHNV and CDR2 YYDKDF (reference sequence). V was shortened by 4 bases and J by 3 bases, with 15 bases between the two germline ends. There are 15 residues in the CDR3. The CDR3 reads CATSKTRQPEETQYF. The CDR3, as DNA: TGTGCCACCAGCAAAACAAGACAGCCGGAAGAGACCCAGTACTTC. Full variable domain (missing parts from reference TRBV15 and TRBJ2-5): DAMVIQNPRYQVTQFGKPVTLSCSQTLNHNVMYWYQQKSSQAPKLLFHYYDKDFNNEADTPDNFQSRRPNTSFCFLDIRSPGLGDTAMYLCATSKTRQPEETQYFGPGTRLLVL.

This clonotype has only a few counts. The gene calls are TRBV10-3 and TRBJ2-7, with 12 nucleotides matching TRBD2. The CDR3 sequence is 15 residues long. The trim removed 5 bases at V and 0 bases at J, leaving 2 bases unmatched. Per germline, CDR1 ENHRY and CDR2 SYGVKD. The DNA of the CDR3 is TGTGCCATCAGTCCGGGACTAGCGGGCTCCTACGAGCAGTACTTC. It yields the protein CAISPGLAGSYEQYF.

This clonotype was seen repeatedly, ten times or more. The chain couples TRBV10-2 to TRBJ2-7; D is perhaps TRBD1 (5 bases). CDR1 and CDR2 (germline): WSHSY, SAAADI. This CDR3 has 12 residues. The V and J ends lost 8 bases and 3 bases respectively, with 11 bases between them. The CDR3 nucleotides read TGCGCCAGCGCCAGGGATTTCTACGAGCAGTACTTC. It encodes CASARDFYEQYF.

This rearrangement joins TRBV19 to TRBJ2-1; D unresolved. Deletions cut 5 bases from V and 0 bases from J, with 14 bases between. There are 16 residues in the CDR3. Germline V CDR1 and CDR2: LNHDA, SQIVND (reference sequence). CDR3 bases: TGTGCCAGTAGTCCTGTAGTGGGTAGCTCCTACAATGAGCAGTTCTTC. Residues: CASSPVVGSSYNEQFF.

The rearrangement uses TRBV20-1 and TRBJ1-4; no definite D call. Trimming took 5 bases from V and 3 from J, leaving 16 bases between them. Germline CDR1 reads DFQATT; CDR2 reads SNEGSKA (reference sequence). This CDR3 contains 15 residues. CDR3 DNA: TGCAGTGCTGTTGGATCGGGGAGGCCTAATGAAAAACTGTTTTTT. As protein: CSAVGSGRPNEKLFF.

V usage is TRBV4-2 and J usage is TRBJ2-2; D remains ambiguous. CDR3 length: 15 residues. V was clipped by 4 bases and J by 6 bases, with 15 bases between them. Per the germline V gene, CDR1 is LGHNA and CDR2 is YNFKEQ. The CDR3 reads CASSLPADTAGELFF. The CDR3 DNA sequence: TGTGCCAGCAGCCTCCCGGCGGATACGGCCGGGGAGCTGTTTTTT.

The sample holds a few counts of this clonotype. For the CDR3, the DNA is TGTGCCAGCAGCCCCCCGCCGGAGACCCAGTACTTC. Protein product: CASSPPPETQYF. The chain is built from TRBV7-2 and TRBJ2-5; D is unresolved. The germline V and J ends were trimmed by 5 bases and 5 bases, with 9 bases remaining between them. Germline-derived CDR1 and CDR2 are SGHTA and FQGNSA. The CDR3 is 12 residues long.

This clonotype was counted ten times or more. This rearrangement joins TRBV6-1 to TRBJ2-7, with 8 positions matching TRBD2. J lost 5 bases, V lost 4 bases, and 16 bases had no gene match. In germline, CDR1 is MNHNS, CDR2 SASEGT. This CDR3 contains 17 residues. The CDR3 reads CASSAGRSGSGSDEQYF. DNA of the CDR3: TGTGCCAGCAGTGCCGGGAGGAGCGGGAGCGGATCCGACGAGCAGTACTTC.

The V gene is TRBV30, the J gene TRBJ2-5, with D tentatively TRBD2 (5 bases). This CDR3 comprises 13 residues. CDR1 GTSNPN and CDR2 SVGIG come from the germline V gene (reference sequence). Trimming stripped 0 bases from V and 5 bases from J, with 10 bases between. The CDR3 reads CAWSVTRGETQYF. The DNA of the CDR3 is TGTGCCTGGAGTGTAACCAGAGGGGAGACCCAGTACTTC.

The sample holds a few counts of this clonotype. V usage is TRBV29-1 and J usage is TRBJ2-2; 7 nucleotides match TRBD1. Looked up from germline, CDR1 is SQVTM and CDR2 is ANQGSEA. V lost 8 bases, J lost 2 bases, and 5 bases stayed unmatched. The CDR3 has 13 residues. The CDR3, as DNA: TGCAGCATCGGACAGGCCAACACCGGGGAGCTGTTTTTT. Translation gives CSIGQANTGELFF.

The DNA of the CDR3 is TGTGCCTGGAGTGTACGCCTCGAATCACCCCTCCACTTT. Its protein product is CAWSVRLESPLHF. The rearrangement joins TRBV30 to TRBJ1-6, with no clear D. The CDR3 is 13 amino acids. Germline V gene data show CDR1 as GTSNPN and CDR2 as SVGIG (reference sequence). V gave up 0 bases and J gave up 10 bases, with 10 bases separating them.

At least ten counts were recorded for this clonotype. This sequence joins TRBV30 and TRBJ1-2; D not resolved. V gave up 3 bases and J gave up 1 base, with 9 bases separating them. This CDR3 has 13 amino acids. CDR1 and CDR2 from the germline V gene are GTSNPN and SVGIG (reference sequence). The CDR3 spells CAWRKGLNYGYTF. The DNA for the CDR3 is TGTGCCTGGAGGAAGGGTCTTAACTATGGCTACACCTTC.

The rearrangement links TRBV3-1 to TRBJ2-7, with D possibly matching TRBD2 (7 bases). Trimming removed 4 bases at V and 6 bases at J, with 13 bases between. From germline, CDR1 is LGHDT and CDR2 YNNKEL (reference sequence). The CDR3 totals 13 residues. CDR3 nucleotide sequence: TGTGCCAGCAGCCCACGGGGGGCGTCCGAGCAGTACTTC. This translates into CASSPRGASEQYF.

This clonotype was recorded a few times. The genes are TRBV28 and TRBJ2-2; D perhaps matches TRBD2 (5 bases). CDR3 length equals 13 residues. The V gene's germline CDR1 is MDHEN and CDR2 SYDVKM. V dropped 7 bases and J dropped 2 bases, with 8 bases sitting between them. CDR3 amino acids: CASIAGNTGELFF. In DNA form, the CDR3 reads TGTGCCAGCATCGCGGGCAACACCGGGGAGCTGTTTTTT.